This T cell receptor beta chain was identified during a study of OX40 agonist ivuxolimab in advanced cancers. Overall study findings and caveats: With doses of 0.1 to 3.0 mg/kg, CD4+ and CD8+ blood T cells had undergone clonal expansion by week 6.

Germline V lookup: CDR1 SGHTA, CDR2 FQGNSA. V gave up 2 bases and J gave up 2 bases, with 5 bases separating them. CDR3 length equals 13 residues. Here immunoSEQ multiplex PCR was the method, and the copy in TCRdb shows in-frame clones only, minus some. The repertoire holds more than 85,000 clones, with about 90% as singletons. Of note for this clone: Its specificity is not known.

The V call is TRBV7-2, the J call TRBJ2-3; D is ambiguous. The clonotype was recovered from an adult with an advanced solid tumor such as melanoma, head and neck, liver or kidney cancer. Sequenced material: CD4+ or CD8+ T cells sorted from blood, taken in a trial of the OX40 agonist ivuxolimab. CDR3 in amino acids: CASSLPVTDTQYF. DNA of the CDR3: TGTGCCAGCAGCTTACCGGTCACAGATACGCAGTATTTT. Filled out from reference TRBV7-2 and TRBJ2-3, the complete variable domain reads GAGVSQSPSNKVTEKGKDVELRCDPISGHTALYWYRQSLGQGLEFLIYFQGNSAPDKSGLPSDRFSAERTGGSVSTLTIQRTQQEDSAVYLCASSLPVTDTQYFGPGTRLTVL.